This T cell receptor (beta chain) stems from a study of T cells after yellow fever vaccination. Study summary: Fractions containing few cells were prepared with SMART-Seq v4 Ultra Low Input.

A process of 5'RACE template switching, which added a universal primer site and UMIs, was used to make TCR cDNA. TCRdb recomputed calls from the 5' RACE reads with MiXCR, one row per CDR3 protein. Among about 630,000 distinct CDR3 sequences listed, roughly an eighth were seen once. A word on this clonotype: Antigen specificity is unknown.

Study outcomes and limitations: Researchers cautioned that FACS-sorted repertoires could harbor abundant clonotypes contaminating from the bulk population. Subsequent to the booster, the majority of primary-vaccination clones reappeared (around 97% CD4, 88% CD8).

CDR1 and CDR2 from the germline V gene are LNHDA and SQIVND (reference sequence). The CDR3 contains 17 residues. With V trimmed by 5 bases and J by 1 base, 10 bases remained unmatched. The TCR sequence derives from a man under 40 who received the YFV17D yellow fever vaccine. The source material was PBMCs, sampled on the day of the yellow fever booster vaccination. V and J are TRBV19 and TRBJ2-3, with 9 bases identical to TRBD2. The CDR3 protein is CASSALAGHAGTDTQYF. As DNA, the CDR3 is TGTGCCAGTAGTGCTCTAGCGGGACATGCGGGCACAGATACGCAGTATTTT. Full variable domain (remainder filled in from reference TRBV19 and TRBJ2-3): DGGITQSPKYLFRKEGQNVTLSCEQNLNHDAMYWYRQDPGQGLRLIYYSQIVNDFQKGDIAEGYSVSREKKESFPLTVTSAQKNPTAFYLCASSALAGHAGTDTQYFGPGTRLTVL.